Listed below are T cell receptor beta chains from one sample, sequenced in a study of sequential checkpoint blockade in melanoma. Using immunoSEQ multiplex PCR, the repertoire was profiled, and TCRdb retains in-frame clones only, with some absent. The data show about 12,000 clones, approximately 30% seen once. This specimen was tumor tissue (inferred from file names), taken from a patient given nivolumab and ipilimumab in sequence. The receptors stem from a human donor with melanoma. Both conserved end residues are part of each CDR3. The order of the fields is clone size, J gene, V gene, D gene, CDR3 DNA, CDR3 protein. D genes are given only for firm matches. Clone size is given for some rows only: seen once, a few or many times, or a class if the clone is expanded.

>few|TRBJ2-1|TRBV11-3|NA
TGTGCCAGCAGCTTGGATTGGTCGGACTACAATGAGCAGTTCTTC
CASSLDWSDYNEQFF
>NA|TRBJ2-5|TRBV5-1|NA
TGCGCCAGCAGCTTACAGGTTTTTACTAGAGAGACCCAGTACTTC
CASSLQVFTRETQYF
>few|TRBJ2-2|TRBV19|TRBD2
TGTGCCAGTAGTATACCGGGGGGGCAGCTGTTTTTT
CASSIPGGQLFF
>many|TRBJ2-3|TRBV11-3|NA
TGTGCCAGCAGCTTAGAGGCCAGGGGCACAGATACGCAGTATTTT
CASSLEARGTDTQYF
>many|TRBJ2-1|TRBV9|NA
TGTGCCAGCAGCCCAGACGATTCCTCCTACAATGAGCAGTTCTTC
CASSPDDSSYNEQFF
>NA|TRBJ1-5|TRBV25-1|NA
TGTGCCAGCAGTGCTCCGGGGGGCAATCAGCCCCAGCATTTT
CASSAPGGNQPQHF
>NA|TRBJ2-1|TRBV9|TRBD2
TGTGCCAGCAGTAAGACTAGCGCGGCTGGACAGGAGCAGTTCTTC
CASSKTSAAGQEQFF
>NA|TRBJ1-5|TRBV11-3|TRBD1
TGTGCCAGCAGCTCCGACAGGGGGAGGCAGCCCCAGCATTTT
CASSSDRGRQPQHF
>NA|TRBJ2-1|TRBV10-2|TRBD2
TGCGCCAGCAGTTGGACTAGCCAAATTGATTCCTACAATGAGCAGTTCTTC
CASSWTSQIDSYNEQFF
>medium-sized|TRBJ2-1|TRBV11-3|NA
TGTGCCAGCAGCTTAATGGATCTTAGCTCCTACAATGAGCAGTTCTTC
CASSLMDLSSYNEQFF
>many|TRBJ2-3|TRBV11-3|TRBD1
TGTGCTAGCAGCTTGGGACAGCTCACAGATACGCAGTATTTT
CASSLGQLTDTQYF
>NA|TRBJ2-1|TRBV6-4|NA
TGTGCCAGCAGCCGATTACAGGGCTGGAGCAATGAGCAGTTCTTC
CASSRLQGWSNEQFF
>NA|TRBJ2-7|TRBV29-1|TRBD2
TGCAGCGTCGAGACCGGGACTAGCGGGGCCTACGAGCAGTACTTC
CSVETGTSGAYEQYF
>many|TRBJ2-5|TRBV13|TRBD2
TGTGCCAGCAGCTTAGGTTCCCTAGCGGGGGCATTTGCTTACCAAGAGACCCAGTACTTC
CASSLGSLAGAFAYQETQYF
>few|TRBJ2-2|TRBV11-3|TRBD1
TGTGCCAGCAGCTACAGGGGGAGGAACACCGGGGAGCTGTTTTTT
CASSYRGRNTGELFF
>NA|TRBJ2-4|TRBV5-1|NA
TGCGCCAGCAGCTTGGGGGGATCGGACTTGGACATTCAGTACTTC
CASSLGGSDLDIQYF
>few|TRBJ1-6|TRBV7-6|NA
TGTGCCAGCAGCTTGGGGGGTTCCCTTTCACCCCTCCACTTT
CASSLGGSLSPLHF
>NA|TRBJ1-1|TRBV28|NA
TGTGCCAGCAGCACGATATCAGGGATCGCTGAAGCTTTCTTT
CASSTISGIAEAFF
>NA|TRBJ1-4|TRBV29-1|NA
TGCAGCGTTGGGTCGGGGCCCACTAATGAAAAACTGTTTTTT
CSVGSGPTNEKLFF
>few|TRBJ1-2|TRBV19|TRBD1
TGTGCCAGCGTGCCGGACAGGGACTATGGCTACACCTTC
CASVPDRDYGYTF
>NA|TRBJ2-1|TRBV19|NA
TGTGCCAGTAGTCAGGGAGGTCACGGTTCCTACAATGAGCAGTTCTTC
CASSQGGHGSYNEQFF
>NA|TRBJ2-3|TRBV15|NA
TGTGCCACCAGCAGAGGACGGCACACAGATACGCAGTATTTT
CATSRGRHTDTQYF
>NA|TRBJ2-2|TRBV5-1|NA
TGCGCCAGCAGCTTGGAAGGGGGGCTCACCGGGGAGCTGTTTTTT
CASSLEGGLTGELFF
>NA|TRBJ1-1|TRBV14|NA
TGTGCCAGCAGCCAAGCCGGGGCGCTTCAGACTGAAGCTTTCTTT
CASSQAGALQTEAFF
>few|TRBJ2-7|TRBV9|NA
TGTGCCAGCAGCGTAGAAGGGGGCGGACTAGCCTACGAGCAGTACTTC
CASSVEGGGLAYEQYF
>NA|TRBJ2-1|TRBV11-3|NA
TGTGCCAGCAGCTTAAACCGGGCCTCAGGCAATGAGCAGTTCTTC
CASSLNRASGNEQFF
>few|TRBJ1-1|TRBV14|NA
TGTGCCAGCAGCCCCATGGCGGCCCTGAACACTGAAGCTTTCTTT
CASSPMAALNTEAFF
>NA|TRBJ2-3|TRBV19|NA
TGTGCCAGTAGTATAGCGGGCCACTCAGATACGCAGTATTTT
CASSIAGHSDTQYF